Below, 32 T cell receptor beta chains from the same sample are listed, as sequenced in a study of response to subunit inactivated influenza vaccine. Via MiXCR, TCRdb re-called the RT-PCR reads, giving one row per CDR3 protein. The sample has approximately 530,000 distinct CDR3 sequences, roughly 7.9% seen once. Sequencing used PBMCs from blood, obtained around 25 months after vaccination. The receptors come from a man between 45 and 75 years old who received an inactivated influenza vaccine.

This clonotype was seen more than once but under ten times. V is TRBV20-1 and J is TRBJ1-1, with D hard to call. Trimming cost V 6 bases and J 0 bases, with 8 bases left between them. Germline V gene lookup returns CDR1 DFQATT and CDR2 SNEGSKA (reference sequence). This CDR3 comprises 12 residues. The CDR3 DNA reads TGCAGTGCCGTCACAATGAACACTGAAGCTTTCTTT. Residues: CSAVTMNTEAFF.

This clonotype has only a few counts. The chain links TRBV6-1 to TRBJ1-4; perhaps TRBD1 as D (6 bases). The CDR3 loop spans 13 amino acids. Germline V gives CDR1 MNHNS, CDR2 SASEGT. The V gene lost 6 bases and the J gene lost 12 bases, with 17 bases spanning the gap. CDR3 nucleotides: TGTGCCAGCAGGCGGGGGACAATCGGGGAACTGTTTTTT. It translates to CASRRGTIGELFF.

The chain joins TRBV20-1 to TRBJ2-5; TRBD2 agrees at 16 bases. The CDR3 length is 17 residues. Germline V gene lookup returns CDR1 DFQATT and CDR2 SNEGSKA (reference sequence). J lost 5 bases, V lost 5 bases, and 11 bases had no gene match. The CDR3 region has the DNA TGCAGTGCTCTCGTGGGACTAGCGGGAGGGCAGCCCGAGACCCAGTACTTC. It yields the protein CSALVGLAGGQPETQYF.

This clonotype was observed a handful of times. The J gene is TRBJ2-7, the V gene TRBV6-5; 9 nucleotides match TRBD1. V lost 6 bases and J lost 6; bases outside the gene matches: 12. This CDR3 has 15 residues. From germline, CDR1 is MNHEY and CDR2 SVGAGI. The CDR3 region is CASSYQGQGKAEQYF. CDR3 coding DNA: TGTGCCAGCAGCTACCAGGGACAGGGTAAAGCCGAGCAGTACTTC.

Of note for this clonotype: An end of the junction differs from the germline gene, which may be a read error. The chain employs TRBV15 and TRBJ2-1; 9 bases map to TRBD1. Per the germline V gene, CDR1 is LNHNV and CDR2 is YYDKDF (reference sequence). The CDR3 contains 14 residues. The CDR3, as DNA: TGTGCCACCAGGGGACAGGGAACCCACAATGCGCAGTTCTTC. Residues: CATRGQGTHNAQFF.

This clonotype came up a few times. The CDR3 loop is CATSRDSGGLETQYF. CDR3 sequence (DNA): TGTGCCACCAGCAGAGATTCGGGGGGCTTGGAGACCCAGTACTTC. This chain uses TRBV15 with TRBJ2-5, with TRBD2 as a possible D gene (7 bases). Trimming removed 0 bases from V and 5 bases from J, with 13 bases in between. The V gene's germline CDR1 is LNHNV and CDR2 YYDKDF (reference sequence). This CDR3 contains 15 residues.

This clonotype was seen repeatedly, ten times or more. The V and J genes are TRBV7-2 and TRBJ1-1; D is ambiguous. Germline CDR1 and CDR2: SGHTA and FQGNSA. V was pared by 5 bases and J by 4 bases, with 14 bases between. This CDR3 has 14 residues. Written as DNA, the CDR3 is TGTGCCAGCAGCGCCCAACGGTGGGGCACTGAAGCTTTCTTT. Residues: CASSAQRWGTEAFF.

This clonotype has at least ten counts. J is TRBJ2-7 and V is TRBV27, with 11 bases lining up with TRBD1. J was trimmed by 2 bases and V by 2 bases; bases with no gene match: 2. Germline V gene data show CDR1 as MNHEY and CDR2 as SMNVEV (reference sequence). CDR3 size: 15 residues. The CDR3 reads CASSLGTGGTYEQYF. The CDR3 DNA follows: TGTGCCAGCAGTTTAGGGACAGGGGGAACCTACGAGCAGTACTTC.

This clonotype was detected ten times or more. This CDR3 is CASSLSARGRYNEQFF. The CDR3 DNA is TGCGCCAGCAGCTTGAGTGCGAGGGGCCGCTACAATGAGCAGTTCTTC. The genes are TRBV5-1 and TRBJ2-1; tentatively, D is TRBD1 or TRBD2 (5 bases each). The length of the CDR3 is 16 residues. V was cut by 1 base and J by 3 bases, with 14 bases left in between. The germline CDR1 and CDR2 sequences are SGHRS and YFSETQ.

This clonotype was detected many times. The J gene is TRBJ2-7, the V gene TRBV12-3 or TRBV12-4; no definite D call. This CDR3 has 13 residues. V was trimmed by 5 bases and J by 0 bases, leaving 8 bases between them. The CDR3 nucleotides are TGTGCCAGCAGTAGCTTGACCTCCTACGAGCAGTACTTC. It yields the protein CASSSLTSYEQYF.

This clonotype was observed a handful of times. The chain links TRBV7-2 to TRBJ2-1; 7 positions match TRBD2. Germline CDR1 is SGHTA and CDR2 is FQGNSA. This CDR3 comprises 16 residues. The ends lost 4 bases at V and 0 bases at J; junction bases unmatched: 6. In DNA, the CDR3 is TGTGCCAGCAGCTCACTTAGCGGGTTCTCCTACAATGAGCAGTTCTTC. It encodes CASSSLSGFSYNEQFF.

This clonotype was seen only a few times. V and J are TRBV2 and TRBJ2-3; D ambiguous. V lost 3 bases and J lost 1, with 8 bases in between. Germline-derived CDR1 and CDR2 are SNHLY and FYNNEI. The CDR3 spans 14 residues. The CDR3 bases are TGTGCCAGCAGTGATAGAAAAGGCACAGATACGCAGTATTTT. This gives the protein CASSDRKGTDTQYF.

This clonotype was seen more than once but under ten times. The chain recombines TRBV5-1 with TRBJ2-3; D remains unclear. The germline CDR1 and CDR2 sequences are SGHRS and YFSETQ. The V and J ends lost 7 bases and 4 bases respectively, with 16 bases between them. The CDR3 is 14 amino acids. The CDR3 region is CASSDQRSADTQYF. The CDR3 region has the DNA TGCGCCAGCTCGGATCAAAGGTCGGCAGATACGCAGTATTTT.

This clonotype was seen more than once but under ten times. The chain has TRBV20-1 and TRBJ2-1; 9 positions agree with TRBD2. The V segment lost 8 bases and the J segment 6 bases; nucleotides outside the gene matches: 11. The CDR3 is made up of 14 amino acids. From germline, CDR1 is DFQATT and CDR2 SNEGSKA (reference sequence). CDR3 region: CSPEREASLNEQFF. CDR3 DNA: TGCAGTCCGGAGCGGGAGGCCAGCCTCAATGAGCAGTTCTTC.

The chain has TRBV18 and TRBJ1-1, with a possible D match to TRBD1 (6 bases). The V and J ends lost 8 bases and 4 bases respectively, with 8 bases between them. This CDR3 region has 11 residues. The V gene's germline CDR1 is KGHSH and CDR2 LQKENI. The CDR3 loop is CASQGGTEAFF. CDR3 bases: TGTGCCAGCCAAGGGGGCACTGAAGCTTTCTTT.

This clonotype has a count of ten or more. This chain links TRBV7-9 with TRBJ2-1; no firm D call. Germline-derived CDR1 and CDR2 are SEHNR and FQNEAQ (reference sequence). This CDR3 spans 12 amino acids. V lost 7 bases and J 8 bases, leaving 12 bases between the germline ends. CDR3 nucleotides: TGTGCCAGCACAGTTCGGTTGGATGAGCAGTTCTTC. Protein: CASTVRLDEQFF.

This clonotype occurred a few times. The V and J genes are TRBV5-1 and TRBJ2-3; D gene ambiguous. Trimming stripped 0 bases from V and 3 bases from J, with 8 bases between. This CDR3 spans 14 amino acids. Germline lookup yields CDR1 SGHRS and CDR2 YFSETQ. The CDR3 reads CASSLAAFTDTQYF. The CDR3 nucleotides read TGCGCCAGCAGCTTGGCCGCTTTTACAGATACGCAGTATTTT.

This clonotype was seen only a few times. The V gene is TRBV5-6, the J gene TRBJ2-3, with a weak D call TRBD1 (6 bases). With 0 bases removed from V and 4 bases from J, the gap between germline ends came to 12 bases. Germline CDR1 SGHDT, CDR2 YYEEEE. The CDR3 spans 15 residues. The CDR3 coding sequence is TGTGCCAGCAGCTTGGACCAGGGGTTCGCAGATACGCAGTATTTT. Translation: CASSLDQGFADTQYF.

The CDR3 DNA sequence: TGCGCCAGCAGCTTGGAGGGGCGCGCGAATACGCAGTATTTT. Its protein product is CASSLEGRANTQYF. V and J are TRBV5-1 and TRBJ2-3; maybe TRBD1 (5 bases). V lost 0 bases and J lost 7, with 12 bases in between. Germline values: CDR1 SGHRS, CDR2 YFSETQ. The CDR3 sequence is 14 residues long.

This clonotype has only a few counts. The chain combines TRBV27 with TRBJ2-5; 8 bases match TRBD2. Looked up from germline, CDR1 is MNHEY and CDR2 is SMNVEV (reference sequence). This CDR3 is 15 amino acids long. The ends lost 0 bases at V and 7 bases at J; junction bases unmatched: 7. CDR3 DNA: TGTGCCAGCAGTTTATCGGGACTAGTGAGGGGGACCCAGTACTTC. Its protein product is CASSLSGLVRGTQYF.

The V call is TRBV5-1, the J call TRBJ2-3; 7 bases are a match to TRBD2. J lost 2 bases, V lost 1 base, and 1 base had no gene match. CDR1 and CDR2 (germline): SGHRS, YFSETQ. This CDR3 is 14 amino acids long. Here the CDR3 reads CASSLSGDTDTQYF. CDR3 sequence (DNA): TGCGCCAGCAGCTTGAGCGGGGACACAGATACGCAGTATTTT.

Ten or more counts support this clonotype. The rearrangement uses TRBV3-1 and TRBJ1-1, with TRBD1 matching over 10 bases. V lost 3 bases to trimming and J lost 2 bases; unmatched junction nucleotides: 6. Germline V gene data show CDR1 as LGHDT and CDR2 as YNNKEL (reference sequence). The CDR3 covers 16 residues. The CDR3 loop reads CASSHPGTGVNTEAFF. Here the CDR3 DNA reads TGTGCCAGCAGCCACCCCGGGACAGGGGTAAACACTGAAGCTTTCTTT.

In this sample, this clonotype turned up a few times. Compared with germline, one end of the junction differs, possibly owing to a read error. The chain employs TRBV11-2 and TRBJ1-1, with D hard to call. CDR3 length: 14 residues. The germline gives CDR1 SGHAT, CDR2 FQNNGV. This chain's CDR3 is CASTLHQVDTEAFF. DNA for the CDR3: TGTGCCAGCACCTTACATCAGGTGGACACTGAAGCTTTCTTT.

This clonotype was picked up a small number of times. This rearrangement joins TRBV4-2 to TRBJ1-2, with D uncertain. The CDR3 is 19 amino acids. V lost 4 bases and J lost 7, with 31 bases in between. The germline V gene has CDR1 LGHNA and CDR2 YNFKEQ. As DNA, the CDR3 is TGTGCCAGCAGCCCCTCTCCCCCTACCCCGGGATTTGTGTTGGGTGGCTACACCTTC. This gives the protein CASSPSPPTPGFVLGGYTF.

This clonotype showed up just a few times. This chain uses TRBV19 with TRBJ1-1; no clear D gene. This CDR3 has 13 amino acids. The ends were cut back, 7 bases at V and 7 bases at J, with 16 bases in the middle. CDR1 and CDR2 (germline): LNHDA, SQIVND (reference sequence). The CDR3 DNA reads TGTGCCAGTACCCTTAAATATGAGGATGAAGCTTTCTTT. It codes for CASTLKYEDEAFF.

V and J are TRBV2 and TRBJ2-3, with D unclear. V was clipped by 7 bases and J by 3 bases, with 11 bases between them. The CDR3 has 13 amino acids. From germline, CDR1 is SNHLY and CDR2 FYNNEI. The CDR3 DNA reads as TGTGCCAGCATGAAAGGGATGACAGATACGCAGTATTTT. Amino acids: CASMKGMTDTQYF.

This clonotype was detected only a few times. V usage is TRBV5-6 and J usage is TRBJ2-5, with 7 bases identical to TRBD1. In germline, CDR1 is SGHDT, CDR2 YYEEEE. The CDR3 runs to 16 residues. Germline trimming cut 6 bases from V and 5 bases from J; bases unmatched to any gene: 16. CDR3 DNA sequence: TGTGCCAGCAACCTACAGAGGGGGCCTAAGGGGGAGACCCAGTACTTC. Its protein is CASNLQRGPKGETQYF.

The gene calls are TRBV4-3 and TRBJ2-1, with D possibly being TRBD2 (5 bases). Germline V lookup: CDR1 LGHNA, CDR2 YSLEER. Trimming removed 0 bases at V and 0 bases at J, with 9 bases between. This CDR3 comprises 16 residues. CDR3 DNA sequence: TGCGCCAGCAGCCAAGATGACACTAGCTCCTACAATGAGCAGTTCTTC. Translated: CASSQDDTSSYNEQFF.

The DNA of the CDR3 is TGCAGCCAAAGGGGCACAGATACGCAGTATTTT. Its protein is CSQRGTDTQYF. The chain carries TRBV20-1 and TRBJ2-3; D gene ambiguous. The germline gives CDR1 DFQATT, CDR2 SNEGSKA (reference sequence). The CDR3 contains 11 residues.

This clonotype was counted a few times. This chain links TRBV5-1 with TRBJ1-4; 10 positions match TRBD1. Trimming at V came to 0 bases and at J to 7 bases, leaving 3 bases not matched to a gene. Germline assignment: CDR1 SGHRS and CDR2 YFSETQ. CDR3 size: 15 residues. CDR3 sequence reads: CASSLEGQGSEKLFF. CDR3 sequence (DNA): TGCGCCAGCAGCTTGGAGGGACAGGGGTCTGAAAAACTGTTTTTT.

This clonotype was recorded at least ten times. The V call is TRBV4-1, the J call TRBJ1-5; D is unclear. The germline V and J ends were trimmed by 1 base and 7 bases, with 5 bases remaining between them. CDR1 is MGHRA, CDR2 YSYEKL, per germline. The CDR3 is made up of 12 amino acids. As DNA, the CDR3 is TGCGCCAGCAGCCAAGGGGAGCAGCCCCAGCATTTT. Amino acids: CASSQGEQPQHF.

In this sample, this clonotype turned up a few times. CDR3 region: CASSYGTGALNTEAFF. CDR3 coding DNA: TGTGCCAGCAGTTACGGGACAGGGGCACTTAACACTGAAGCTTTCTTT. The gene calls are TRBV6-5 and TRBJ1-1; TRBD1 aligns across 10 bases. Germline V gene data show CDR1 as MNHEY and CDR2 as SVGAGI. Unmatched junction bases numbered 5, after V lost 2 bases and J lost 2 bases. The CDR3 length is 16 residues.